The 22 T cell receptor beta chains in this list originate from one sample, sequenced in a study of blood T cell repertoires in COVID-19. Clones were read by immunoSEQ multiplex PCR, and TCRdb kept only the in-frame ones, dropping some. The sample yields fewer than 250,000 clones, 83% seen once. The sequenced sample consisted of peripheral blood. The receptors here all came from a woman aged 45-60 years with acute or convalescent COVID-19.

This chain uses TRBV5-6 with TRBJ2-7; D remains ambiguous. The CDR3 length is 15 residues. Germline V gene data show CDR1 as SGHDT and CDR2 as YYEEEE. Trimming shortened V by 4 bases and J by 1 base, and 15 bases separated the two germline ends. The CDR3 loop reads CASSPWATGSYEQYF. For the CDR3, the DNA is TGTGCCAGCAGCCCTTGGGCAACCGGTTCCTACGAGCAGTACTTC.

The CDR3 reads CASRDTGYTGYTF. The CDR3 nucleotides read TGTGCCAGCAGAGACACAGGGTATACTGGCTACACCTTC. The chain links TRBV6-5 to TRBJ1-2, with D possibly matching TRBD1 (6 bases). CDR3 length: 13 residues. From germline, CDR1 is MNHEY and CDR2 SVGAGI. V lost 6 bases, J lost 7 bases, and 15 bases lay in between.

This clone occurred a few times. V usage is TRBV5-4 and J usage is TRBJ1-2; D not certain. There are 14 residues in the CDR3. Germline V gives CDR1 SGHNT, CDR2 YYREEE (reference sequence). Trimming shortened V by 4 bases and J by 4 bases, and 14 bases separated the two germline ends. Written as DNA, the CDR3 is TGTGCCAGCAGCGTGGCACCGGAGAGCTATGGCTACACCTTC. Translated, it gives CASSVAPESYGYTF.

CDR3 residues: CASSAGQYNTEAFF. Here the CDR3 DNA reads TGTGCCAGCAGCGCCGGACAGTACAACACTGAAGCTTTCTTT. This chain joins TRBV7-9 and TRBJ1-1, with D perhaps TRBD1 (6 bases). The CDR3 length is 14 residues. Germline V lookup: CDR1 SEHNR, CDR2 FQNEAQ (reference sequence). Trimming took 5 bases from V and 2 from J, leaving 12 bases between them.

This clone was seen a handful of times. V usage is TRBV6-2 or TRBV6-3 and J usage is TRBJ2-2, with D perhaps TRBD2 (6 bases). Germline-derived CDR1 and CDR2 are MNHEY and SVGEGT. V lost 6 bases to trimming and J lost 4 bases, with 15 bases between them. This CDR3 is 15 amino acids long. The CDR3 DNA follows: TGTGCCAGCAGCGCCCTGAGGCGGGGCACCGGGGAGCTGTTTTTT. Encoded protein: CASSALRRGTGELFF.

The rearrangement joins TRBV29-1 to TRBJ2-7; tentatively, D is TRBD2 (5 bases). V gave up 5 bases and J gave up 6 bases, with 14 bases separating them. The CDR3 length is 12 residues. Germline V lookup: CDR1 SQVTM, CDR2 ANQGSEA. The CDR3 is CSVPGVGVEQYF. CDR3 sequence (DNA): TGCAGCGTTCCAGGTGTCGGGGTCGAGCAGTACTTC.

V gene TRBV5-8 combines with J gene TRBJ1-4, with a tentative D call TRBD1 (6 bases). Germline CDR1 reads SGHTS; CDR2 reads YDEGEE. There are 14 residues in the CDR3. V lost 2 bases and J 8 bases, leaving 13 bases between the germline ends. CDR3 in DNA: TGTGCCAGCAGCTTACAACAGGGAAGGGAAAAACTGTTTTTT. Translated: CASSLQQGREKLFF. The full variable domain, its missing parts supplied by reference TRBV5-8 and TRBJ1-4, is EAGVTQSPTHLIKTRGQQATLRCSPISGHTSVYWYQQALGLGLQFLLWYDEGEERNRGNFPPRFSGRQFPNYSSELNVNALELEDSALYLCASSLQQGREKLFFGSGTQLSVL.

This chain uses TRBV5-1 with TRBJ2-3; 8 nucleotides line up with TRBD2. Germline loops: CDR1 SGHRS, CDR2 YFSETQ. This CDR3 region has 16 residues. Trimming cost V 2 bases and J 5 bases; bases outside gene matches: 10. CDR3: CASSLSGRGPGDTQYF. The CDR3 nucleotides read TGCGCCAGCAGCTTATCCGGGAGGGGTCCCGGAGATACGCAGTATTTT.

The chain joins TRBV28 to TRBJ1-4; TRBD1 aligns across 9 bases. The CDR3 has 14 amino acids. Germline CDR1 reads MDHEN; CDR2 reads SYDVKM. V lost 7 bases to trimming and J lost 8 bases; unmatched junction nucleotides: 8. CDR3 in amino acids: CASNQGTGLEKLFF. In DNA, the CDR3 is TGTGCCAGCAATCAAGGGACAGGGTTGGAAAAACTGTTTTTT.

This rearrangement joins TRBV11-2 to TRBJ1-1; D is ambiguous. V was clipped by 1 base and J by 5 bases, with 11 bases between them. This CDR3 comprises 14 residues. The germline V gene has CDR1 SGHAT and CDR2 FQNNGV. The CDR3 DNA reads as TGTGCCAGCAGCTTAGCGGGGAGGGTGACTGAAGCTTTCTTT. It codes for CASSLAGRVTEAFF.

In DNA, the CDR3 is TGCAGTGCTGACAGGGTGCAGACCCAGTACTTC. Amino acids: CSADRVQTQYF. J is TRBJ2-5 and V is TRBV20-1, with 7 bases matching TRBD1. There are 11 residues in the CDR3. With 5 bases clipped from V and 6 bases from J, the junction kept 3 bases outside the gene matches. Germline V gene data show CDR1 as DFQATT and CDR2 as SNEGSKA (reference sequence).

This clone was observed a single time. The chain employs TRBV7-9 and TRBJ2-5; D may be TRBD1 (6 bases). The CDR3 has 12 amino acids. Germline V lookup: CDR1 SEHNR, CDR2 FQNEAQ (reference sequence). Trimming shortened V by 5 bases and J by 5 bases, and 9 bases separated the two germline ends. CDR3 in amino acids: CASSQTGETQYF. CDR3 DNA: TGTGCCAGCAGCCAAACAGGGGAGACCCAGTACTTC.

There are a few counts of this clone. The chain carries TRBV4-3 and TRBJ1-2; D not resolved. The CDR3 consists of 15 residues. Germline V gene sequence: CDR1 LGHNA, CDR2 YSLEER. V lost 0 bases to trimming and J lost 5 bases, with 13 bases between them. The chain's CDR3 is CASSQETGVGYGYTF. The CDR3 DNA follows: TGCGCCAGCAGCCAAGAAACGGGAGTGGGGTATGGCTACACCTTC.

This chain uses TRBV24-1 with TRBJ2-2; TRBD1 agrees at 9 bases. The germline V gene has CDR1 KGHDR and CDR2 SFDVKD. The CDR3 contains 15 residues. The junction had 8 bases not matched to a gene; V was cut back by 6 bases and J by 7 bases. CDR3 nucleotide sequence: TGTGCCACCAGTCCACAGGGGGCGCGGAACGGGGAGCTGTTTTTT. Translation: CATSPQGARNGELFF.

The gene calls are TRBV6-5 and TRBJ2-1; 8 bases are a match to TRBD2. Germline assignment: CDR1 MNHEY and CDR2 SVGAGI. Trimming took 8 bases from V and 4 from J; bases not matched to a gene: 4. This CDR3 is built from 13 residues. DNA for the CDR3: TGTGCCAGCTCCCGGGGGGGTTACAATGAGCAGTTCTTC. Its protein product is CASSRGGYNEQFF.

The rearrangement links TRBV18 to TRBJ1-5; no clear D. The germline gives CDR1 KGHSH, CDR2 LQKENI. The length of the CDR3 is 13 residues. Trimming pared 3 bases from V and 3 bases from J, leaving 6 bases between. The DNA of the CDR3 is TGTGCCAGCTCACCGGCTGTCAATCAGCCCCAGCATTTT. It yields the protein CASSPAVNQPQHF.

This clone was seen only once. The chain couples TRBV5-6 to TRBJ1-2; no definite D call. The CDR3 consists of 13 residues. With 4 bases removed from V and 4 bases from J, the gap between germline ends came to 11 bases. Germline CDR1 and CDR2: SGHDT and YYEEEE. The CDR3 sequence: CASSVRRTYGYTF. As DNA, the CDR3 is TGTGCCAGCAGCGTCAGGCGAACCTATGGCTACACCTTC.

The genes are TRBV10-3 and TRBJ2-6; tentatively, D is TRBD2 (5 bases). Looked up from germline, CDR1 is ENHRY and CDR2 is SYGVKD. V lost 4 bases and J lost 0, with 7 bases in between. The CDR3 has 15 amino acids. CDR3 in amino acids: CAISGLYSGANVLTF. The CDR3 DNA reads as TGTGCCATCAGTGGACTATACTCTGGGGCCAACGTCCTGACTTTC.

The rearrangement links TRBV28 to TRBJ1-2; no definite D call. Germline CDR1 reads MDHEN; CDR2 reads SYDVKM. Trimming stripped 4 bases from V and 6 bases from J, with 3 bases between. The CDR3 sequence is 10 residues long. As DNA, the CDR3 is TGTGCCAGCAGTTCAAATGGCTACACCTTC. The encoded protein is CASSSNGYTF.

The chain joins TRBV7-9 to TRBJ2-2; 9 nucleotides line up with TRBD1. The CDR3 sequence is 14 residues long. Germline V lookup: CDR1 SEHNR, CDR2 FQNEAQ (reference sequence). Germline trimming cut 5 bases from V and 7 bases from J; bases unmatched to any gene: 5. The CDR3 reads CASSLGQGSGELFF. The CDR3 nucleotides read TGTGCCAGCAGCCTAGGACAGGGGAGCGGGGAGCTGTTTTTT.

This rearrangement joins TRBV5-6 to TRBJ2-2, with 8 positions matching TRBD2. J was trimmed by 1 base and V by 4 bases; bases with no gene match: 3. Germline V gene sequence: CDR1 SGHDT, CDR2 YYEEEE. This CDR3 region has 15 residues. The CDR3 sequence: CASSRGTRNTGELFF. The CDR3 nucleotides are TGTGCCAGCAGCCGGGGGACTAGGAACACCGGGGAGCTGTTTTTT. Filled out from reference TRBV5-6 and TRBJ2-2, the complete variable domain reads DAGVTQSPTHLIKTRGQQVTLRCSPKSGHDTVSWYQQALGQGPQFIFQYYEEEERQRGNFPDRFSGHQFPNYSSELNVNALLLGDSALYLCASSRGTRNTGELFFGEGSRLTVL.

The genes are TRBV4-1 and TRBJ2-1, with unresolved D. Trimming took 1 base from V and 0 from J, leaving 10 bases between them. Germline V gives CDR1 MGHRA, CDR2 YSYEKL. The CDR3 sequence is 16 residues long. The CDR3 region has the DNA TGCGCCAGCAGCCAAGTGAACATGATCTCCTACAATGAGCAGTTCTTC. Translation gives CASSQVNMISYNEQFF.